This is a list of T cell receptor beta chains from one sample in a study of T cell repertoires in cytomegalovirus infection. TCRdb recomputed calls from the reads with MiXCR, one row per CDR3 protein. Of 150,000 to 200,000 distinct CDR3 sequences in the sample, approximately 19% are singletons; the top ten hold around 3.1%. The sequenced material came from PBMCs. The receptors were gathered from a human donor in good health (CMV status not recorded). Some clones in this sample may be carry-over from other donors' samples. CDR3s include the opening cysteine and the closing phenylalanine or tryptophan. D genes are given only for firm matches. Clone size is given for some rows only: seen once, a few or many times, or a class if the clone is expanded.

CDR3 protein | CDR3 DNA | J gene | D gene | V gene | clone size
CASSYRQGMNTEAFF | TGTGCCAGCAGTTACCGACAGGGGATGAACACTGAAGCTTTCTTT | TRBJ1-1 | TRBD1 | TRBV6-2/TRBV6-3 | many
CASSFAGLNTEAFF | TGTGCCAGCAGTTTTGCAGGTTTGAACACTGAAGCTTTCTTT | TRBJ1-1 | - | TRBV27 | -
CASSQDNSASGANVLTF | TGCGCCAGCAGCCAAGATAACAGTGCCTCTGGGGCCAACGTCCTGACTTTC | TRBJ2-6 | - | TRBV4-3 | many
CASSAVQNTEAFF | TGTGCCAGTAGTGCGGTACAGAACACTGAAGCTTTCTTT | TRBJ1-1 | - | TRBV19 | -
CASLHGGTEEYF | TGTGCAAGCTTACACGGGGGGACCGAGGAGTACTTC | TRBJ2-7 | TRBD2 | TRBV7-2 | -
CASGKGDRAFNEQFF | TGTGCCAGCGGCAAAGGGGACAGGGCTTTCAATGAGCAGTTCTTC | TRBJ2-1 | TRBD1 | TRBV7-2 | few
CASSVMDVGGNTIYF | TGTGCCAGCAGTGTGATGGACGTAGGTGGAAACACCATATATTTT | TRBJ1-3 | - | TRBV2 | few
CASSSQGTNQPQHF | TGTGCCAGCAGCTCGCAGGGTACCAATCAGCCCCAGCATTTT | TRBJ1-5 | - | TRBV7-9 | many
CASSDSGGSNQPQHF | TGTGCCAGCAGTGACTCAGGGGGGAGCAATCAGCCCCAGCATTTT | TRBJ1-5 | TRBD1 | TRBV6-1 | -
CASSSGWDPDGF | TGTGCCAGCAGTAGTGGGTGGGACCCTGACGGCTTC | TRBJ1-2 | - | TRBV7-6 | once
CASGVDSYNEQFF | TGTGCCAGCGGGGTAGACTCCTACAATGAGCAGTTCTTC | TRBJ2-1 | - | TRBV28 | -
CSAAGTGTGELFF | TGCAGCGCAGCCGGGACTGGCACCGGGGAGCTGTTTTTT | TRBJ2-2 | - | TRBV29-1 | few
CASSLPRDNYEQYF | TGCGCCAGCAGCCTCCCTCGGGACAACTACGAGCAGTACTTC | TRBJ2-7 | - | TRBV4-1 | once
CATSDPGQKGETQYF | TGTGCCACCAGTGATCCCGGACAAAAGGGGGAGACCCAGTACTTC | TRBJ2-5 | - | TRBV24-1 | -
CASSPRATTDTQYF | TGTGCCAGCTCACCAAGAGCTACAACAGATACGCAGTATTTT | TRBJ2-3 | - | TRBV18 | -
CASSRTGTGDYQPQHF | TGTGCCAGCAGCCGGACCGGGACAGGGGACTATCAGCCCCAGCATTTT | TRBJ1-5 | TRBD1 | TRBV7-2 | -
CASSFFGNTEAFF | TGTGCCAGCAGCTTTTTCGGGAACACTGAAGCTTTCTTT | TRBJ1-1 | - | TRBV11-2 | few
CATSREYSYGYTF | TGTGCCACCAGCAGAGAGTACAGCTATGGCTACACCTTC | TRBJ1-2 | - | TRBV15 | few
CASSRTAAFYSGANVLTF | TGTGCCAGCAGTCGCACCGCGGCCTTTTACTCTGGGGCCAACGTCCTGACTTTC | TRBJ2-6 | - | TRBV14 | many
CASSLEPGTEAFF | TGTGCCAGCAGCTTAGAGCCGGGCACTGAAGCTTTCTTT | TRBJ1-1 | - | TRBV7-9 | few
CASSQVANTEAFF | TGTGCCAGCAGCCAAGTCGCGAACACTGAAGCTTTCTTT | TRBJ1-1 | - | TRBV3-1 | -
CASSYGGTSWEETQYF | TGTGCCAGCAGTTACGGCGGGACTAGCTGGGAAGAGACCCAGTACTTC | TRBJ2-5 | TRBD2 | TRBV6-8 | -
CASSSQASSPLHF | TGTGCCAGCAGTTCCCAGGCATCGTCACCCCTCCACTTT | TRBJ1-6 | - | TRBV6-2/TRBV6-3 | -
CSAISANEQFF | TGCAGTGCTATTTCGGCCAATGAGCAGTTCTTC | TRBJ2-1 | - | TRBV20-1 | -
CASGATRDTPLGYTF | TGTGCCAGCGGTGCCACCCGGGACACCCCCCTTGGCTACACCTTC | TRBJ1-2 | - | TRBV6-1 | -
CASSLGHRDYTNEFF | TGTGCCAGCAGCTTAGGCCACCGGGACTATACGAACGAATTCTTC | TRBJ2-1 | TRBD2 | TRBV7-2 | many
CASSKRDRVSYEQYF | TGTGCCAGCAGCAAACGGGACAGGGTTTCCTACGAGCAGTACTTC | TRBJ2-7 | TRBD1 | TRBV7-2 | medium-sized